These T cell receptor beta chains were read from a single sample in a study of T cells in Graves' hyperthyroidism and ophthalmopathy. TCRdb reprocessed the multiplex PCR reads with MiXCR, giving one entry per CDR3 protein. The data show hundreds of thousands of distinct CDR3 sequences, 14% seen once. The source material was blood. These receptors all come from a woman younger than 30 with Graves' hyperthyroidism. CDR3s include the opening cysteine and the closing phenylalanine or tryptophan. Each record gives: D gene, V gene, clone size, J gene, CDR3 protein, CDR3 DNA. A D gene is named only where the DNA matches it firmly. Clone sizes are given selectively: once, few, many, or a class where the clone is expanded.

>.|TRBV24-1|.|TRBJ2-2
CATSDLGGELFF
TGTGCCACCAGTGATTTAGGCGGGGAGCTGTTTTTT
>.|TRBV7-9|many|TRBJ2-7
CASSHTGQGSYEQYF
TGTGCCAGCAGCCATACAGGCCAAGGTTCCTACGAGCAGTACTTC
>TRBD2|TRBV11-2|many|TRBJ2-7
CASSLISGNSYEQYF
TGTGCCAGCAGCTTAATTAGCGGGAACTCCTACGAGCAGTACTTC
>TRBD2|TRBV19|few|TRBJ2-1
CASSKLADISYNEQFF
TGTGCCAGTAGTAAACTAGCGGACATCTCTTACAATGAGCAGTTCTTC
>.|TRBV11-2|many|TRBJ2-5
CASSTLQPERWYQETQYF
TGTGCCAGCAGCACACTGCAGCCCGAGCGGTGGTACCAAGAGACCCAGTACTTC
>.|TRBV9|few|TRBJ2-5
CASSVEGGRDETQYF
TGTGCCAGCAGCGTAGAAGGGGGGCGCGACGAGACCCAGTACTTC
>TRBD1|TRBV13|.|TRBJ2-2
CASSQTGQVGELFF
TGTGCCAGCAGTCAGACAGGGCAGGTCGGGGAGCTGTTTTTT
>TRBD2|TRBV11-2|.|TRBJ2-2
CASRPIAGENTGELFF
TGTGCCAGCAGGCCCATAGCGGGAGAGAACACCGGGGAGCTGTTTTTT
>.|TRBV4-1|many|TRBJ2-7
CASSQARVGGSYEQYF
TGCGCCAGCAGCCAAGCGCGTGTCGGTGGCTCCTACGAGCAGTACTTC
>.|TRBV7-9|many|TRBJ2-1
CASSRIGGKYNEQFF
TGTGCCAGCAGCCGGATCGGCGGAAAGTACAATGAGCAGTTCTTC
>TRBD2|TRBV12-3/TRBV12-4|.|TRBJ2-2
CASSLGTIIEGLAGEELFF
TGTGCCAGCAGTCTTGGAACGATCATCGAAGGACTAGCGGGAGAGGAGCTGTTTTTT
>.|TRBV18|many|TRBJ1-1
CASSPTRGRGTEAFF
TGTGCCAGCTCACCAACGAGGGGACGGGGCACTGAAGCTTTCTTT
>.|TRBV27|few|TRBJ2-5
CASSPVIAVQETQYF
TGTGCCAGCAGCCCGGTTATCGCGGTCCAAGAGACCCAGTACTTC
>.|TRBV7-9|many|TRBJ1-5
CASSVGGSNQPQHF
TGTGCCAGCAGCGTCGGGGGCTCCAATCAGCCCCAGCATTTT
>.|TRBV9|many|TRBJ1-5
CASSAGGVPQPQHF
TGTGCCAGCAGCGCTGGGGGGGTCCCTCAGCCCCAGCATTTT
>TRBD2|TRBV6-6|many|TRBJ2-1
CASSYSALAGVAFSNEQFF
TGTGCCAGCAGTTACTCGGCGCTAGCGGGAGTGGCGTTCAGCAATGAGCAGTTCTTC
>TRBD1|TRBV20-1|few|TRBJ1-5
CSARVQGISNQPQHF
TGCAGTGCTCGAGTACAGGGGATTAGCAATCAGCCCCAGCATTTT
>.|TRBV4-2|few|TRBJ2-3
CASSPAGTQGDTQYF
TGTGCCAGCAGTCCCGCCGGGACCCAGGGAGATACGCAGTATTTT
>TRBD2|TRBV5-8|.|TRBJ2-1
CASSLIRGSPSSGSNEQFF
TGTGCCAGCAGCTTGATTAGGGGGTCTCCGTCTAGCGGGAGCAATGAGCAGTTCTTC
>.|TRBV29-1|few|TRBJ1-3
CSVRGLGGFAGNTIYF
TGCAGCGTTCGGGGTTTAGGGGGTTTTGCTGGAAACACCATATATTTT
>TRBD2|TRBV4-1|.|TRBJ2-5
CAGSQVRRLAGGETQYF
TGCGCCGGCAGCCAAGTTCGACGACTAGCGGGAGGAGAGACCCAGTACTTC
>TRBD2|TRBV29-1|.|TRBJ2-1
CSVRKAGGSYNEQFF
TGCAGCGTGAGGAAGGCGGGAGGGAGCTACAATGAGCAGTTCTTC
>.|TRBV7-2|.|TRBJ2-3
CASSLLWGRSRGTDTQYF
TGTGCCAGCAGCTTACTATGGGGGAGGTCCCGGGGTACAGATACGCAGTATTTT
>.|TRBV11-2|many|TRBJ1-6
CASSLSSPLHF
TGTGCCAGCAGCTTATCGTCACCCCTCCACTTT
>TRBD1|TRBV6-1|.|TRBJ1-1
CASRQGAVTEAFF
TGTGCCAGCAGGCAGGGGGCTGTCACTGAAGCTTTCTTT
>.|TRBV20-1|.|TRBJ1-6
CSATQGPYSPLHF
TGCAGTGCTACCCAAGGGCCCTATTCACCCCTCCACTTT
>.|TRBV20-1|.|TRBJ2-1
CSARAPRRNFNNEQFF
TGCAGTGCTAGGGCTCCACGGAGGAACTTCAACAATGAGCAGTTCTTC
>TRBD1|TRBV24-1|few|TRBJ2-7
CATSDSGTGGQEQYF
TGTGCCACCAGTGACTCCGGGACAGGGGGCCAAGAGCAGTACTTC
>.|TRBV7-3|many|TRBJ2-1
CASSLWGGSYNEQFF
TGTGCCAGCAGCTTATGGGGTGGGTCCTACAATGAGCAGTTCTTC
>TRBD1|TRBV7-9|many|TRBJ1-2
CASSENRDSNYGYTF
TGTGCCAGCAGCGAGAACCGGGACAGCAACTATGGCTACACCTTC
>.|TRBV9|many|TRBJ2-5
CASSVVDSGTQYF
TGTGCCAGCAGCGTAGTAGATTCAGGGACCCAGTACTTC
>TRBD2|TRBV29-1|many|TRBJ2-7
CSVEVGAGGFYEQYF
TGCAGCGTTGAAGTGGGAGCGGGAGGGTTCTACGAGCAGTACTTC
>.|TRBV4-1|few|TRBJ2-3
CASSQQQGRVTDTQYF
TGCGCCAGCAGCCAACAACAGGGGAGGGTCACAGATACGCAGTATTTT
>TRBD2|TRBV7-3|.|TRBJ2-1
CASSLTASGRPADNEQFF
TGTGCCAGCAGCTTAACTGCTAGCGGGAGACCCGCCGACAATGAGCAGTTCTTC
>.|TRBV19|.|TRBJ1-5
CASSIEAGYSNQPQHF
TGTGCCAGTAGTATCGAGGCAGGGTATAGCAATCAGCCCCAGCATTTT
>TRBD1|TRBV6-6|many|TRBJ1-2
CASSYDRGAGYTF
TGTGCCAGCAGTTACGACAGGGGTGCTGGCTACACCTTC
>TRBD1|TRBV20-1|.|TRBJ2-7
CSARPLEQGAYEQYF
TGCAGTGCTAGACCTCTCGAACAGGGGGCCTACGAGCAGTACTTC